This paragraph reports one T cell receptor beta chain. Antigen: not known. The sample is drawn from a study of CD8+ T cells in alopecia areata. Study as a whole: It was oral tofacitinib, at 5 to 10 mg twice daily, that treated patients received. The study's findings and limits: Between patients, shared TCR sequences were less clear than in mice. This was possibly due in part to HLA diversity in the patient population. In lesional scalp, particularly from alopecia totalis/universalis, clonality was higher than in normal scalp.

CDR3 length: 14 residues. V shed 5 bases and J shed 2 bases, with 13 bases lying between them. Germline values: CDR1 GTSNPN, CDR2 SVGIG (reference sequence). TCR sequencing used cDNA made by reverse transcription of extracted RNA. TCRdb keeps only in-frame clones here, not all; method: immunoSEQ multiplex PCR. The data contain fewer than 200,000 clones, 50% to 75% of them singletons. The sequence was obtained from a human donor with alopecia areata. J is TRBJ1-5 and V is TRBV30; D remains unclear. The sample was CD4+ T cells sorted from blood, taken at week 0. CDR3 in amino acids: CAWGLGSGNQPQHF. The CDR3 nucleotides are TGTGCCTGGGGACTTGGGAGCGGCAATCAGCCCCAGCATTTT.